A single sample gave rise to the 27 T cell receptor beta chains below, sequenced in a study of CD8+ T cells in alopecia areata. RNA extraction was followed by reverse transcription into cDNA, which acted as the sequencing template. Using immunoSEQ multiplex PCR, the repertoire was profiled, and TCRdb retains in-frame clones only, with some absent. The table shows about 97,000 clones, with 41% occurring only once. Sequencing was done on a sample of CD4+ T cells sorted from blood. The receptor source for this set is a human donor with alopecia areata.

The chain links TRBV7-2 to TRBJ1-6, with 9 bases that match TRBD1. The CDR3 runs 17 residues. With 0 bases clipped from V and 6 bases from J, the junction kept 6 bases outside the gene matches. Germline-derived CDR1 and CDR2 are SGHTA and FQGNSA. In DNA, the CDR3 is TGTGCCAGCAGCTTAGCGGGACAGGGTCAAAGTAATTCACCCCTCCACTTT. Translation: CASSLAGQGQSNSPLHF.

In its sample, this clone was seen a few times. The gene calls are TRBV29-1 and TRBJ2-3; no clear D gene. Germline V gene lookup returns CDR1 SQVTM and CDR2 ANQGSEA. This CDR3 region has 14 residues. V lost 4 bases and J 0 bases, leaving 11 bases between the germline ends. CDR3 in amino acids: CSVGTQRSTDTQYF. DNA of the CDR3: TGCAGCGTTGGCACTCAGAGGAGCACAGATACGCAGTATTTT.

The chain has TRBV11-2 and TRBJ1-5, with 10 bases that match TRBD1. In germline, CDR1 is SGHAT, CDR2 FQNNGV. V was clipped by 5 bases and J by 4 bases; unmatched bases: 2. The CDR3 consists of 14 residues. The DNA for the CDR3 is TGTGCCAGCAGCCGGGACAGGGGAAATCAGCCCCAGCATTTT. Its translation is CASSRDRGNQPQHF.

V is TRBV18 and J is TRBJ2-7; D may match TRBD1 or TRBD2 (5 bases each). Trimming cost V 2 bases and J 5 bases, with 10 bases left between them. CDR3 length equals 13 residues. The germline gives CDR1 KGHSH, CDR2 LQKENI. CDR3 protein: CASSPRDGNEQYF. Here the CDR3 DNA reads TGTGCCAGCTCACCAAGGGACGGCAACGAGCAGTACTTC.

The gene calls are TRBV29-1 and TRBJ2-3, with D unresolved. The CDR3 contains 13 residues. V dropped 2 bases and J dropped 4 bases, with 10 bases sitting between them. Germline V gene sequence: CDR1 SQVTM, CDR2 ANQGSEA. DNA for the CDR3: TGCAGCGTTGAACTTGCCCTCTCAGATACGCAGTATTTT. It yields the protein CSVELALSDTQYF.

The rearrangement links TRBV29-1 to TRBJ1-1, with D possibly being TRBD1 (5 bases). Germline CDR1 is SQVTM and CDR2 is ANQGSEA. The V end was cut by 3 bases, the J end by 6 bases, with 11 bases between. CDR3 size: 12 residues. The CDR3 coding sequence is TGCAGCGTTGACAGGGAATGGTCTGAAGCTTTCTTT. Its protein product is CSVDREWSEAFF.

This clone appeared a few times. The V call is TRBV28, the J call TRBJ1-5; D not certain. With 2 bases removed from V and 5 bases from J, the gap between germline ends came to 16 bases. Germline CDR1 reads MDHEN; CDR2 reads SYDVKM. This CDR3 has 16 amino acids. The chain's CDR3 is CASSLPRTGRDQPQHF. CDR3 nucleotides: TGTGCCAGCAGTTTACCTAGGACCGGACGGGATCAGCCCCAGCATTTT. Based on the CDR3 plus reference TRBV28 and TRBJ1-5, the full variable domain is DVKVTQSSRYLVKRTGEKVFLECVQDMDHENMFWYRQDPGLGLRLIYFSYDVKMKEKGDIPEGYSVSREKKERFSLILESASTNQTSMYLCASSLPRTGRDQPQHFGDGTRLSIL.

This clone was found a few times. The rearrangement links TRBV19 to TRBJ1-5; 9 bases agree with TRBD1. This CDR3 comprises 16 residues. With V trimmed by 9 bases and J by 7 bases, 16 bases remained unmatched. CDR1 LNHDA and CDR2 SQIVND come from the germline V gene (reference sequence). CDR3 protein: CASALGGTGKQQPQHF. The CDR3 region has the DNA TGTGCCAGCGCGCTAGGAGGGACAGGGAAGCAACAGCCCCAGCATTTT. The variable domain in full, with the rest retrieved from reference TRBV19 and TRBJ1-5, is DGGITQSPKYLFRKEGQNVTLSCEQNLNHDAMYWYRQDPGQGLRLIYYSQIVNDFQKGDIAEGYSVSREKKESFPLTVTSAQKNPTAFYLCASALGGTGKQQPQHFGDGTRLSIL.

This clone has just a few counts. CDR3 nucleotides: TGTGCCTGTAGAAGCACTGAAGCTTTCTTT. Protein sequence: CACRSTEAFF. The rearrangement links TRBV30 to TRBJ1-1; the D is unclear. CDR1 is GTSNPN, CDR2 SVGIG, per germline (reference sequence). Trimming stripped 6 bases from V and 4 bases from J, with 6 bases between. The CDR3 has 10 amino acids.

This clone was counted a few times. The V and J genes are TRBV21-1 and TRBJ2-2. TRBV21-1 is given as a pseudogene. The CDR3 consists of 14 residues. The CDR3 loop reads CASSVGSATGELFF. The CDR3 DNA sequence: TGTGCCAGCAGCGTGGGGTCTGCGACCGGGGAGCTGTTTTTT.

The chain recombines TRBV4-1 with TRBJ2-2; 7 nucleotides match TRBD1. The CDR3 is 15 amino acids. The germline gives CDR1 MGHRA, CDR2 YSYEKL. The ends lost 0 bases at V and 3 bases at J; junction bases unmatched: 1. The CDR3 here is CASSQDGQDTGELFF. The CDR3 DNA follows: TGCGCCAGCAGCCAAGACGGACAGGACACCGGGGAGCTGTTTTTT.

The table lists this clone with a few counts. This chain links TRBV6-5 with TRBJ2-1; a possible D gene is TRBD1 (5 bases). Germline CDR1 and CDR2: MNHEY and SVGAGI. The CDR3 extends over 12 amino acids. V shed 5 bases and J shed 9 bases, with 11 bases lying between them. DNA for the CDR3: TGTGCCAGCAGTCTCAGGGCAGGTGAGCAGTTCTTC. Its translation: CASSLRAGEQFF.

The CDR3 reads CASKPRERGETQYF. Written as DNA, the CDR3 is TGTGCCTCCAAGCCTCGGGAGAGGGGAGAGACCCAGTACTTC. This chain links TRBV19 with TRBJ2-5, with D perhaps matching TRBD2 (6 bases). Looked up from germline, CDR1 is LNHDA and CDR2 is SQIVND (reference sequence). The CDR3 is 14 residues long. The V gene lost 11 bases and the J gene lost 4 bases, with 20 bases spanning the gap.

This clone was counted only a few times. The genes are TRBV7-2 and TRBJ2-7; D ambiguous. The V and J ends lost 5 bases and 5 bases respectively, with 13 bases between them. Per the germline V gene, CDR1 is SGHTA and CDR2 is FQGNSA. The CDR3 length is 13 residues. The CDR3 bases are TGTGCCAGCAGCCGCGGTCCGGACCACGAGCAGTACTTC. It translates to CASSRGPDHEQYF.

This chain links TRBV5-1 with TRBJ1-5; D remains ambiguous. Deletions cut 2 bases from V and 2 bases from J, with 5 bases between. Per germline, CDR1 SGHRS and CDR2 YFSETQ. There are 13 residues in the CDR3. As DNA, the CDR3 is TGCGCCAGCAGCTTCTCCGGCAATCAGCCCCAGCATTTT. Amino acids: CASSFSGNQPQHF. Filled out from reference TRBV5-1 and TRBJ1-5, the complete variable domain reads KAGVTQTPRYLIKTRGQQVTLSCSPISGHRSVSWYQQTPGQGLQFLFEYFSETQRNKGNFPGRFSGRQFSNSRSEMNVSTLELGDSALYLCASSFSGNQPQHFGDGTRLSIL.

This rearrangement joins TRBV19 to TRBJ1-1; D call uncertain. The germline V gene has CDR1 LNHDA and CDR2 SQIVND (reference sequence). V lost 5 bases and J lost 3, with 10 bases in between. This CDR3 region has 13 residues. The CDR3 bases are TGTGCCAGTAGTGTCACGAGAGACACTGAAGCTTTCTTT. Its translation: CASSVTRDTEAFF.

This rearrangement joins TRBV2 to TRBJ2-2; a possible D gene is TRBD2 (5 bases). CDR1 and CDR2 from the germline V gene are SNHLY and FYNNEI. This CDR3 is built from 15 residues. V lost 5 bases to trimming and J lost 2 bases, with 12 bases between them. CDR3 residues: CASSRLLTNTGELFF. CDR3 DNA: TGTGCCAGCAGTAGACTACTTACTAACACCGGGGAGCTGTTTTTT.

The chain joins TRBV29-1 to TRBJ2-4; 8 nucleotides agree with TRBD1. This CDR3 has 13 residues. Unmatched junction bases numbered 7, after V lost 7 bases and J lost 5 bases. Germline values: CDR1 SQVTM, CDR2 ANQGSEA. The CDR3 region is CSDKLDRENIQYF. In DNA, the CDR3 is TGCAGCGACAAACTGGACAGGGAAAACATTCAGTACTTC.

This clone has a handful of counts. The sample carries other DNA sequences with the same CDR3. This chain links TRBV29-1 with TRBJ1-1; possibly TRBD1 for D (5 bases). V gave up 3 bases and J gave up 1 base, with 9 bases separating them. The V gene's germline CDR1 is SQVTM and CDR2 ANQGSEA. This CDR3 has 13 residues. For the CDR3, the DNA is TGCAGCGTTGACCGGGGGGGGAACACTGAAGCTTTCTTT. Amino acids: CSVDRGGNTEAFF.

This chain links TRBV6-5 with TRBJ2-1; D gene unclear. Germline CDR1 is MNHEY and CDR2 is SVGAGI. V was shortened by 7 bases and J by 2 bases, with 12 bases between the two germline ends. This CDR3 comprises 14 residues. CDR3 sequence reads: CASKPDLPYNEQFF. DNA for the CDR3: TGTGCCAGCAAGCCAGACCTCCCCTACAATGAGCAGTTCTTC.

With regard to this clone: Other DNA sequences in the same sample also yield this CDR3. V is TRBV28 and J is TRBJ2-1, with D maybe TRBD1 (6 bases). Deletions cut 6 bases from V and 4 bases from J, with 10 bases between. The CDR3 covers 13 residues. Germline V lookup: CDR1 MDHEN, CDR2 SYDVKM. CDR3 residues: CASRTGVYNEQFF. In DNA, the CDR3 is TGTGCCAGCAGGACAGGAGTATACAATGAGCAGTTCTTC.

This chain links TRBV5-4 with TRBJ2-3; TRBD2 agrees at 7 bases. The V gene's germline CDR1 is SGHNT and CDR2 YYREEE (reference sequence). V was clipped by 1 base and J by 2 bases; unmatched bases: 13. CDR3 length equals 18 residues. The CDR3, as DNA: TGTGCCAGCAGCTTGAATAGAGGTGCGCGACTAGCCACAGATACGCAGTATTTT. Its protein product is CASSLNRGARLATDTQYF.

The chain joins TRBV29-1 to TRBJ2-2; D not certain. The CDR3 contains 13 residues. The germline V gene encodes CDR1 SQVTM and CDR2 ANQGSEA. The germline V and J ends were trimmed by 1 base and 9 bases, with 12 bases remaining between them. DNA of the CDR3: TGCAGCGTTGAAGTTAAAACCGGCCGGGAGCTGTTTTTT. Translated: CSVEVKTGRELFF.

Comment on this clone: Germline and junction disagree at one end, which may indicate a read error. CDR3 region: CASSQDLSGPLHF. The CDR3 DNA sequence: TGTGCCAGCAGCCAAGATTTGTCGGGCCCCTTACACTTC. The chain is built from TRBV5-4 and TRBJ2-5; D remains ambiguous. Germline V gene data show CDR1 as SGHNT and CDR2 as YYREEE (reference sequence). The CDR3 is 13 amino acids.

This chain's CDR3 is CASSRTGLAEETQYF. The DNA for the CDR3 is TGTGCCAGCAGTCGAACGGGACTAGCCGAAGAGACCCAGTACTTC. The chain carries TRBV7-2 and TRBJ2-5; TRBD2 matches at 9 bases. Germline CDR1 and CDR2: SGHTA and FQGNSA. The J segment lost 3 bases and the V segment lost 6 bases, leaving 8 bases of the junction unmatched. There are 15 residues in the CDR3.

This sequence joins TRBV27 and TRBJ2-1; D is perhaps TRBD1 or TRBD2 (7 bases each). Germline values: CDR1 MNHEY, CDR2 SMNVEV (reference sequence). This CDR3 has 16 amino acids. V shed 3 bases and J shed 3 bases, with 15 bases lying between them. The CDR3 sequence: CASSFTGEGNYNEQFF. In nucleotides, the CDR3 is TGTGCCAGCAGTTTTACAGGGGAGGGGAACTACAATGAGCAGTTCTTC.

The chain employs TRBV2 and TRBJ1-2, with D possibly TRBD1 on 6 matching bases. V was cut by 7 bases and J by 4 bases, with 16 bases left in between. The germline gives CDR1 SNHLY, CDR2 FYNNEI. The CDR3 loop spans 14 amino acids. Written as DNA, the CDR3 is TGTGCCAGCATCAGTGGACAGTCGATCTATGGCTACACCTTC. This encodes CASISGQSIYGYTF.